The clone carrying this T cell receptor (beta chain) came up once. Participants, 18 to 89 years old, spanned more than 20 US areas. Participants reported their clinical history, and cohort assignment relied on those reports. This sample is drawn from a study of blood T cell repertoires in COVID-19. This CDR3 is built from 16 residues. In the original processing: Quantification of nucleated cells was approximated via reference gene primer amplification. Assay used: immunoSEQ multiplex PCR; TCRdb lists only in-frame clones, some missing. The V and J calls and the clone size are those of that table, but D and trimming were determined from the DNA. The sample records 300,000 to 450,000 clones, about 88% being singletons.

The chain employs TRBV12-2 and TRBJ1-2; the table's D gene call, TRBD1, was not cross checked with the DNA. TRBV12-2 is tagged as a pseudogene. Sequencing used PBMCs or T cells enriched from blood (not recorded which). This clonotype originated in a woman aged 30 to 39 who had recovered from COVID-19. CDR3 in amino acids: CASRLGGTGFNYGYTF. CDR3 nucleotides: TGTGCAAGTCGCTTAGGGGGGACAGGGTTTAACTATGGCTACACCTTC.